These T cell receptor beta chains were read from a single sample in a study of T cell responses to AZD1222 COVID-19 vaccine. The data were produced by immunoSEQ multiplex PCR, yet TCRdb's version contains in-frame clones alone and is incomplete. The data contain 100,000 to 120,000 clones, 92% of them singletons. This sample comprised peripheral blood, obtained on day 0 of AZD1222 vaccination. Every receptor here comes from an adult in good health. The CDR3 runs from the conserved cysteine through the conserved F or W. A D gene is named only where the DNA matches it firmly.

d_gene	v_gene	j_gene	CDR3aa	CDR3nt
TRBD1	TRBV19	TRBJ1-3	CASSAGTGATGNTIYF	TGTGCCAGTAGTGCTGGGACAGGGGCCACTGGAAACACCATATATTTT
TRBD1	TRBV7-8	TRBJ1-3	CASSRVHGTVGNTIYF	TGTGCCAGCAGCCGAGTCCACGGGACAGTCGGAAACACCATATATTTT
NA	TRBV21-1	TRBJ1-1	CATKTGRGAEAFF	TGTGCCACCAAGACAGGGAGAGGGGCTGAAGCTTTCTTT
NA	TRBV24-1	TRBJ1-2	CATSDYEGGDGYTF	TGTGCCACCAGTGATTACGAGGGGGGGGATGGCTACACCTTC
TRBD1	TRBV29-1	TRBJ2-7	CSVVGGQGAYEQYF	TGCAGCGTTGTAGGGGGCCAGGGGGCCTACGAGCAGTACTTC
NA	TRBV5-4	TRBJ1-2	CASQGPGWGYTF	TGTGCCAGCCAGGGGCCGGGGTGGGGCTACACCTTC
NA	TRBV27	TRBJ2-7	CASRSWTATPYEQYF	TGTGCCAGCAGATCTTGGACAGCTACTCCCTACGAGCAGTACTTC
NA	TRBV28	TRBJ2-5	CASRPPRGAKTQYF	TGTGCCAGCAGGCCTCCGAGGGGCGCGAAGACCCAGTACTTC
TRBD2	TRBV5-4	TRBJ2-5	CASSYGSGGAGETQYF	TGTGCCAGCAGCTATGGTAGCGGGGGGGCAGGAGAGACCCAGTACTTC
NA	TRBV2	TRBJ1-1	CASSDWTRAFF	TGTGCCAGCAGTGACTGGACTCGAGCTTTCTTT